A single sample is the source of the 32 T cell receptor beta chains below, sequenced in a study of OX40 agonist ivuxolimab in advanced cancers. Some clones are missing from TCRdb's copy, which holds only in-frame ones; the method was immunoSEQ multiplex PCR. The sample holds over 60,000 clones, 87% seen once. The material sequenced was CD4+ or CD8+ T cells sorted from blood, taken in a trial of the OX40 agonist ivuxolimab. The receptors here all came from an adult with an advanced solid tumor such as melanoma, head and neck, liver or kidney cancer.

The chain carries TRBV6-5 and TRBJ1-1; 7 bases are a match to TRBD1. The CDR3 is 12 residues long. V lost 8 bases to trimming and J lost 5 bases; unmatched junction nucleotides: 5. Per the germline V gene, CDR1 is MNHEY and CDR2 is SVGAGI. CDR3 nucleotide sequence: TGTGCCAGCGGGACCAGGGGGACTGAAGCTTTCTTT. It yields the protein CASGTRGTEAFF.

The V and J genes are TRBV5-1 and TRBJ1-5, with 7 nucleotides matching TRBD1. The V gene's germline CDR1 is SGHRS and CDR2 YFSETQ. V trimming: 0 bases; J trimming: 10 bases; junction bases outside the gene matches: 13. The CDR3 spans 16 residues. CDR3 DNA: TGCGCCAGCAGCTTGGGACCCGGGACAGAAAGGATTCCCCAGCATTTT. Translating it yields CASSLGPGTERIPQHF.

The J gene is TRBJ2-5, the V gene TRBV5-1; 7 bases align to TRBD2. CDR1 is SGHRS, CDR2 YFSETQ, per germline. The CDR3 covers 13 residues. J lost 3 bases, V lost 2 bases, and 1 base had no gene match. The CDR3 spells CASSLRGEETQYF. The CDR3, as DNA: TGCGCCAGCAGCTTACGGGGGGAAGAGACCCAGTACTTC.

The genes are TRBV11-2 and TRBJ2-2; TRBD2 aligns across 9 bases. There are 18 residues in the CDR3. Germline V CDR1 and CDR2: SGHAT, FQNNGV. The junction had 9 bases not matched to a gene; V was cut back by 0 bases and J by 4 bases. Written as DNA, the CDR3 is TGTGCCAGCAGCTTAGATCTTCCTGGTAGCGGGAGCACCGGGGAGCTGTTTTTT. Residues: CASSLDLPGSGSTGELFF.

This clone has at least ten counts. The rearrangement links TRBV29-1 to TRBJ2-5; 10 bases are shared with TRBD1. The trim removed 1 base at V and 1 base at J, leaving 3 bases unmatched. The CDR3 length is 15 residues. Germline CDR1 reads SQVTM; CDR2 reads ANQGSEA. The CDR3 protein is CSVEGGTGVQETQYF. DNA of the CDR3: TGCAGCGTTGAAGGAGGGACAGGGGTCCAAGAGACCCAGTACTTC.

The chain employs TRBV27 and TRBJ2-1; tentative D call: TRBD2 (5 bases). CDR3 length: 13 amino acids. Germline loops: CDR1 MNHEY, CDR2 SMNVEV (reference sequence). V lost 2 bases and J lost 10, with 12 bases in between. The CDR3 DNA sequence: TGTGCCAGCAGTTTAAGGAAGATAGCGGAGCAGTTCTTC. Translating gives CASSLRKIAEQFF.

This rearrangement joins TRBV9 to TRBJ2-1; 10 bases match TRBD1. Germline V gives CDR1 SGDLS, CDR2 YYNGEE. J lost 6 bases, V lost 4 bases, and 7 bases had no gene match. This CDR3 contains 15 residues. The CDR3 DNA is TGTGCCAGCAGCCCTCGGACAGGGGGTAGCAATGAGCAGTTCTTC. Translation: CASSPRTGGSNEQFF.

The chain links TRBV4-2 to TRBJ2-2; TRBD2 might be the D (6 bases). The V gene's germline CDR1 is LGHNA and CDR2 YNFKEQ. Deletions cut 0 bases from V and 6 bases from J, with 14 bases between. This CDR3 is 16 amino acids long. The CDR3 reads CASSQDQGRRAGELFF. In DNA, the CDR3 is TGTGCCAGCAGCCAAGATCAAGGGAGGAGGGCCGGGGAGCTGTTTTTT.

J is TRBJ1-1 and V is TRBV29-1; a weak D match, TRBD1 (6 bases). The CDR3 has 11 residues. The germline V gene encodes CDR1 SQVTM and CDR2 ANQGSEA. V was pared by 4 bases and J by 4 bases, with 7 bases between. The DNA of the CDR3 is TGCAGCGTTGGGACAGCCACTGAAGCTTTCTTT. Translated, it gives CSVGTATEAFF.

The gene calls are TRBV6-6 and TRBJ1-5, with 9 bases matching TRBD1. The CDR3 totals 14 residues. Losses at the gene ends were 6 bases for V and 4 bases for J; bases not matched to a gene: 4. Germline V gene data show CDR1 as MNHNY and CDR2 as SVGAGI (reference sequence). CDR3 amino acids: CASSGTGTNQPQHF. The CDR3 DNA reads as TGTGCCAGCAGCGGGACAGGGACTAATCAGCCCCAGCATTTT.

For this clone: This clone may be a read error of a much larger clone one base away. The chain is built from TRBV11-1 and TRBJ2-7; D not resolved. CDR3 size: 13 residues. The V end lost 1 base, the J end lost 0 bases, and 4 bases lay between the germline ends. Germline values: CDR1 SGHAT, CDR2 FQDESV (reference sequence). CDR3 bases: TGTGCCAGCAGCTTAGACGCCTCCTACGAGCAGTACTTC. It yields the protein CASSLDASYEQYF. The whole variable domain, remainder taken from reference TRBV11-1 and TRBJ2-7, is EAEVAQSPRYKITEKSQAVAFWCDPISGHATLYWYRQILGQGPELLVQFQDESVVDDSQLPKDRFSAERLKGVDSTLKIQPAELGDSAMYLCASSLDASYEQYFGPGTRLTVT.

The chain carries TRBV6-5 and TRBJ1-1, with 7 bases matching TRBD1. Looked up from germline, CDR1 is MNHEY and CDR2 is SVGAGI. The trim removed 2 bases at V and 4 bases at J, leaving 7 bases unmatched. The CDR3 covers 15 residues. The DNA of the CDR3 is TGTGCCAGCAGTTACCGACAGGGTGGAATCACTGAAGCTTTCTTT. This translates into CASSYRQGGITEAFF.

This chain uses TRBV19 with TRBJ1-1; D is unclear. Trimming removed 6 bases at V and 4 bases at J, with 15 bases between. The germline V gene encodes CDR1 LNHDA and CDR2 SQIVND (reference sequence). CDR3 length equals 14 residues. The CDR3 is CASRDSVAATEAFF. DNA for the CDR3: TGTGCCAGTAGAGATAGTGTCGCAGCCACTGAAGCTTTCTTT.

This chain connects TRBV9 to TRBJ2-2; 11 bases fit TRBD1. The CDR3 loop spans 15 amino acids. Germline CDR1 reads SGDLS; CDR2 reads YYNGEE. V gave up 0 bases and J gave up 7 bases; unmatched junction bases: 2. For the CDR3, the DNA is TGTGCCAGCAGCGTAGGAGGGACAGGGGGCGGGGAGCTGTTTTTT. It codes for CASSVGGTGGGELFF.

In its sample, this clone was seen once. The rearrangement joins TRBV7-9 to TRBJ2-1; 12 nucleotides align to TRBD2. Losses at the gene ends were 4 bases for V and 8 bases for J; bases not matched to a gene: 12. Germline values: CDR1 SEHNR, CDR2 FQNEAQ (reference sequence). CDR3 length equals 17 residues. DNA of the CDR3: TGTGCCAGCAGCTCAGATATGACTAGCGGGAGATTCGATGAGCAGTTCTTC. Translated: CASSSDMTSGRFDEQFF.

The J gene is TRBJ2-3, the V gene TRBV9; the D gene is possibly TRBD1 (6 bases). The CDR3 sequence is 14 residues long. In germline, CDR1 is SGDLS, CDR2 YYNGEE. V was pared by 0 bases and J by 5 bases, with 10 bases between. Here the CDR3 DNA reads TGTGCCAGCAGCGTAGACAGGGCGGGAGATACGCAGTATTTT. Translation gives CASSVDRAGDTQYF.

The CDR3 loop reads CASGRDRDEQYF. CDR3 DNA sequence: TGTGCCAGCGGAAGGGACCGCGATGAGCAGTACTTC. The gene calls are TRBV6-1 and TRBJ2-7, with D perhaps matching TRBD1 or TRBD2 (5 bases each). Between the trimmed V and J ends, which lost 8 bases and 7 bases, there was a span of 15 bases. CDR1 and CDR2 (germline): MNHNS, SASEGT. This CDR3 has 12 amino acids.

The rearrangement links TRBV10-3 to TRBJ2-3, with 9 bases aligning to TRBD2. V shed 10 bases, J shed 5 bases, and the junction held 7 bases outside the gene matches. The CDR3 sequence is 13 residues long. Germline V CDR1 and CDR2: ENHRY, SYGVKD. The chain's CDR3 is CATAGGMGDTQYF. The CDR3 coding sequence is TGTGCCACCGCGGGGGGGATGGGAGATACGCAGTATTTT.

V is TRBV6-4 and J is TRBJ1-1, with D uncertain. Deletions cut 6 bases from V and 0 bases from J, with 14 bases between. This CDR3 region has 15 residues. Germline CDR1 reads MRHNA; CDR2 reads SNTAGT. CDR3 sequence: CASSAAGSMNTEAFF. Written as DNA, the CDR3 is TGTGCCAGCAGCGCGGCTGGCAGCATGAACACTGAAGCTTTCTTT.

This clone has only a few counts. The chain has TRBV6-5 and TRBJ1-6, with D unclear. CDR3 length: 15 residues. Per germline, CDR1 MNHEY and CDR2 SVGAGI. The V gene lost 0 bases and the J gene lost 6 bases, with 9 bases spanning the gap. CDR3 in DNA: TGTGCCAGCAGTTACTCTAGTCAGATTAATTCACCCCTCCACTTT. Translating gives CASSYSSQINSPLHF.

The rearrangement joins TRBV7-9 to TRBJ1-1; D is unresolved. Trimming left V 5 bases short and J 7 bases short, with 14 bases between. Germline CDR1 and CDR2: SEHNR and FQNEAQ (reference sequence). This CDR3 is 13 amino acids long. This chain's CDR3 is CASSPRMQNEAFF. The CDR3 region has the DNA TGTGCCAGCAGCCCCCGTATGCAAAATGAAGCTTTCTTT.

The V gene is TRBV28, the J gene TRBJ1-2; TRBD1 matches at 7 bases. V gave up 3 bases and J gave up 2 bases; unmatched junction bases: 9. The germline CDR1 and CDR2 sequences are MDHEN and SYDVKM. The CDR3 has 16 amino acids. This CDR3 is CASSLWKGGRNYGYTF. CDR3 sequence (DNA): TGTGCCAGCAGTTTGTGGAAAGGGGGCCGGAACTATGGCTACACCTTC.

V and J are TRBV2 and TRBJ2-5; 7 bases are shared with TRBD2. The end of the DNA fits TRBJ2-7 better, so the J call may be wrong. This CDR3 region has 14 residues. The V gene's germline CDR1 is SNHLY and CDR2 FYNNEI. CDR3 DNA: TGTGCCAGCCTAGCGGTCGACCGTTCCTACGAGCAGTACTTC. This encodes CASLAVDRSYEQYF.

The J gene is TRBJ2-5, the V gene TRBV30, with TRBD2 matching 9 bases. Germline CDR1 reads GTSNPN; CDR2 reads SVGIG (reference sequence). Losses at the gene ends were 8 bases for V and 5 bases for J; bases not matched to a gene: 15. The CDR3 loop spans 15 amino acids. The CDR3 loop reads CASRRAAGGQETQYF. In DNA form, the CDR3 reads TGTGCCAGCCGAAGGGCAGCGGGAGGTCAGGAGACCCAGTACTTC.

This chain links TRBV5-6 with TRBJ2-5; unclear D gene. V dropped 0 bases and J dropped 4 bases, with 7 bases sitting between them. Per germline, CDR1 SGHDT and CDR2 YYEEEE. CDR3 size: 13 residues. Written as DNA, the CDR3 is TGTGCCAGCAGCTTGGTAGGTCCAGAGACCCAGTACTTC. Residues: CASSLVGPETQYF.

The DNA of the CDR3 is TGCAGCGTTACGGTGTTGTACGAGCAGTACTTC. Its translation: CSVTVLYEQYF. V is TRBV29-1 and J is TRBJ2-7; D call uncertain. Germline V lookup: CDR1 SQVTM, CDR2 ANQGSEA. V shed 5 bases and J shed 4 bases, with 9 bases lying between them. CDR3 length: 11 residues.

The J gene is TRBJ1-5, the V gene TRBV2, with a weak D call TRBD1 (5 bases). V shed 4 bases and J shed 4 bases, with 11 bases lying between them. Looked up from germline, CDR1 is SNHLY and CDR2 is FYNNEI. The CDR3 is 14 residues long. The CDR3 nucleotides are TGTGCCAGCAGTGTATCGGGGGGTAATCAGCCCCAGCATTTT. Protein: CASSVSGGNQPQHF.

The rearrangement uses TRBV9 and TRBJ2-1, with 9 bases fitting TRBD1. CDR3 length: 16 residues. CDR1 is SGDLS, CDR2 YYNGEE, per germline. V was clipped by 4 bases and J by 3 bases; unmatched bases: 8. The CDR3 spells CASSPVLGQGYNEQFF. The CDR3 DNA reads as TGTGCCAGCAGCCCCGTTCTGGGACAGGGCTACAATGAGCAGTTCTTC.

CDR3 in DNA: TGTGCCAGTAGTATATCCCCAGGGCGATACGTCGATAGCAATCAGCCCCAGCATTTT. Encoded protein: CASSISPGRYVDSNQPQHF. V is TRBV19 and J is TRBJ1-5, with D tentatively TRBD1 (5 bases). Trimming removed 2 bases at V and 0 bases at J, with 20 bases between. The CDR3 has 19 amino acids. Germline CDR1 and CDR2: LNHDA and SQIVND (reference sequence).

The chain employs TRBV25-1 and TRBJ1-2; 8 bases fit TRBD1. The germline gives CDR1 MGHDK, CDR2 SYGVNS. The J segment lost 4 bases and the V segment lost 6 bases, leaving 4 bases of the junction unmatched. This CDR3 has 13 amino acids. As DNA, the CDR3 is TGTGCCAGCAGGGGGACAGGCCGCTATGGCTACACCTTC. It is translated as CASRGTGRYGYTF.

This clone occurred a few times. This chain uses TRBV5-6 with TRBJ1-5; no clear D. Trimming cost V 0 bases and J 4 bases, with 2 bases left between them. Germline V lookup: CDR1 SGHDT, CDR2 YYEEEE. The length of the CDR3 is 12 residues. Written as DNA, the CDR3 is TGTGCCAGCAGCTTGGCTAATCAGCCCCAGCATTTT. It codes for CASSLANQPQHF.

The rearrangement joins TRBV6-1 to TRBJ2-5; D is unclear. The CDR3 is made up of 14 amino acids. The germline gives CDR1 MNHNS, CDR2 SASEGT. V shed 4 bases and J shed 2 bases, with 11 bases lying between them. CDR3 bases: TGTGCCAGCAGTGTTCAGGCTTCACAAGAGACCCAGTACTTC. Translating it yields CASSVQASQETQYF.